Detailed here is one T cell receptor beta chain. Its antigen is unknown. This entry belongs to a study of Ad26.COV2.S vaccination and SARS-CoV-2 variants. The study, taken as a whole, reports: Once vaccination had occurred, spike-specific CD8+ and CD4+ T cell responses reportedly showed substantial breadth. Spike-specific TCR breadth in vaccine recipients exceeded that seen in placebo recipients. Total T cell responses were possibly underestimated by TCR breadth and depth analyses.

The treatment denotes: approximately 18 received Ad26.COV2.S at low or high dose, single or two shots; five or six received placebo; per-sample allocation not given. Material that was analyzed had been drawn on day 63 after the first vaccine or placebo injection. Between the trimmed V and J ends, which lost 0 bases and 11 bases, there was a span of 4 bases. This CDR3 is built from 11 residues. Germline CDR1 reads LGHDT; CDR2 reads YNNKEL (reference sequence). Method: immunoSEQ multiplex PCR; TCRdb's copy keeps in-frame clones and lacks some. The table records some 520,000 clones, 70% to 90% of them present only once.

The starting material was peripheral blood, obtained in a trial of Ad26.COV2.S vaccine versus placebo. The rearrangement uses TRBV3-1 (or the pseudogene TRBV3-2) and TRBJ1-4; no definite D call. This receptor was taken from a person aged 18 to 59 who received the Ad26.COV2.S COVID-19 vaccine or a placebo. CDR3 in DNA: TGTGCCAGCAGCCAAGAATACAAACTGTTTTTT. Residues: CASSQEYKLFF.